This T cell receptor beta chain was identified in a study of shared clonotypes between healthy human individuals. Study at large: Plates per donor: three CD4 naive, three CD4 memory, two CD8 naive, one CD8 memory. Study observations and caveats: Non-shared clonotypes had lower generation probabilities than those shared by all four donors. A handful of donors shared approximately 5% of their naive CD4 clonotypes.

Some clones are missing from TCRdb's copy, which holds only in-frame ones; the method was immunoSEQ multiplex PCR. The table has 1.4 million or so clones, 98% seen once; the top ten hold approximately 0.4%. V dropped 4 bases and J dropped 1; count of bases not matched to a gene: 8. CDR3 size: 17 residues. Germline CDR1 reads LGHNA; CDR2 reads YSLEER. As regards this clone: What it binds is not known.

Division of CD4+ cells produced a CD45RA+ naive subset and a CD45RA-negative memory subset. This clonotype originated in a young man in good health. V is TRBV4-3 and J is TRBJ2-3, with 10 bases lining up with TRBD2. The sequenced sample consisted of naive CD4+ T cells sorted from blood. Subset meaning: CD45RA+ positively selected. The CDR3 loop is CASSPHPLAGGTDTQYF. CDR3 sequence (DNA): TGCGCCAGCAGCCCCCACCCCCTAGCGGGAGGCACAGATACGCAGTATTTT.